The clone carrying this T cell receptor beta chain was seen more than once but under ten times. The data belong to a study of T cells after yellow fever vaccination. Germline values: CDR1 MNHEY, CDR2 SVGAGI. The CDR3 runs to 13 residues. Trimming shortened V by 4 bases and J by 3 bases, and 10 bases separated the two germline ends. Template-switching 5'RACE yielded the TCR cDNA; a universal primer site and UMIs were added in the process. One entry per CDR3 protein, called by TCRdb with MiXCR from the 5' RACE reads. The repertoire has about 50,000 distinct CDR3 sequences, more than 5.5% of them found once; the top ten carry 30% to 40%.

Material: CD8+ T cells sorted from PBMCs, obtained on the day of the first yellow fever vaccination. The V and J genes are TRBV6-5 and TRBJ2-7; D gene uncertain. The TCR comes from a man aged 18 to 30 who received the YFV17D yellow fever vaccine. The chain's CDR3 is CASSSDGVYEQYV. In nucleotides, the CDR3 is TGTGCCAGCAGTTCCGACGGAGTCTACGAGCAGTACGTC.